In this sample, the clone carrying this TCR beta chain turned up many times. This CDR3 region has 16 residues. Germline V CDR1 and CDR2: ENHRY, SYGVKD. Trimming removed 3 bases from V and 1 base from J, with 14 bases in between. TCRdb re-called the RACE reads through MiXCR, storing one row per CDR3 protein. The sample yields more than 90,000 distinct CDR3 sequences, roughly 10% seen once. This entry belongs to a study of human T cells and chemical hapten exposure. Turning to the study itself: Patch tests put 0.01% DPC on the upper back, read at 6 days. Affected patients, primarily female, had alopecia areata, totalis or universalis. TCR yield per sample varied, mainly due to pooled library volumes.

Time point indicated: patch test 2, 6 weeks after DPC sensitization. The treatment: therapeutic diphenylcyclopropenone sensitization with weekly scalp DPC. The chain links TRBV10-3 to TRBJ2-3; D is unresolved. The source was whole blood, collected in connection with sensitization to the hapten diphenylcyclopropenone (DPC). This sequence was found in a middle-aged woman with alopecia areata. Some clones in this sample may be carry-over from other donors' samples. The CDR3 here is CAISDPRRPGTDTQYF. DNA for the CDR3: TGTGCCATCAGTGACCCGCGGCGTCCCGGCACAGATACGCAGTATTTT.